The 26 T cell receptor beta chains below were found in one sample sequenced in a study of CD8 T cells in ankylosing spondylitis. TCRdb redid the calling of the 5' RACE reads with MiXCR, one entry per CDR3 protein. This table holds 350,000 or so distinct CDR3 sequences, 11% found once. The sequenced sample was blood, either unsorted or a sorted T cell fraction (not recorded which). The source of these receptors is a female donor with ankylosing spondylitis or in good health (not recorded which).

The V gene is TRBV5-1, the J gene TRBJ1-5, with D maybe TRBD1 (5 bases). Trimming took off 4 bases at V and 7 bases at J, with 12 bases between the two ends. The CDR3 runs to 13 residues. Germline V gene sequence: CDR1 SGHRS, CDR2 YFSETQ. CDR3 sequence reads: CASSAGPEQPQHF. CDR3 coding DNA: TGCGCCAGCAGCGCGGGACCTGAACAGCCCCAGCATTTT.

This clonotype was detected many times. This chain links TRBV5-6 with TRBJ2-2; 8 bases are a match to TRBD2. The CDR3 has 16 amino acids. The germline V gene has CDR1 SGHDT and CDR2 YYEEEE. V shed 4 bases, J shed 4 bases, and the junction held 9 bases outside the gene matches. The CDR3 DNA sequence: TGTGCCAGCAGCCCCCGACTAGCGTTGAGCACCGGGGAGCTGTTTTTT. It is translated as CASSPRLALSTGELFF.

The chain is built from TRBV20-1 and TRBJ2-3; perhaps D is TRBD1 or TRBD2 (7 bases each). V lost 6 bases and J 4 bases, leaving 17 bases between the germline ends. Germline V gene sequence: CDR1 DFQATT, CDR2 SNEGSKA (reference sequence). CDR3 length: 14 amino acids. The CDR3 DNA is TGCAGTGCCCAAGGGGGCGGGAGTCCAGATACGCAGTATTTT. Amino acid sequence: CSAQGGGSPDTQYF.

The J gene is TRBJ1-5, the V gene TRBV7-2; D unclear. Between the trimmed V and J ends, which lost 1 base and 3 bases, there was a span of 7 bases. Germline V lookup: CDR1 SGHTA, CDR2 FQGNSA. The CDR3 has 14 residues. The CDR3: CASSLGVYNQPQHF. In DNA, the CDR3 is TGTGCCAGCAGCTTAGGGGTCTACAATCAGCCCCAGCATTTT.

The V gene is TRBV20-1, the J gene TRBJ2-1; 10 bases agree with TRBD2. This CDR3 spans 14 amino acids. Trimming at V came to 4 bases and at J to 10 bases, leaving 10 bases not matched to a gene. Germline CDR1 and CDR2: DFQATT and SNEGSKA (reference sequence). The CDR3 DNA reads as TGCAGTGCTATACGGGCTAGCGGGGGCATCGAGCAGTTCTTC. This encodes CSAIRASGGIEQFF.

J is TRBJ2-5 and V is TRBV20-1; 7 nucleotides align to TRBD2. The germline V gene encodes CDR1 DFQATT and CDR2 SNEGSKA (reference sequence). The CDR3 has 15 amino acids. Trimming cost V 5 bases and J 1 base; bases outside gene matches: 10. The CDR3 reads CSARDYGFAQETQYF. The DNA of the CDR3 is TGCAGTGCTCGGGACTACGGGTTCGCCCAAGAGACCCAGTACTTC.

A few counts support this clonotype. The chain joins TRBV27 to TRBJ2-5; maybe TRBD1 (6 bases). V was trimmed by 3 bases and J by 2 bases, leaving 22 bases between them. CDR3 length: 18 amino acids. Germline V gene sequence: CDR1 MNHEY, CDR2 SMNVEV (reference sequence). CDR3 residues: CASSFYPPPGAQQETQYF. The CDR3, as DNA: TGTGCCAGCAGTTTTTATCCACCACCAGGGGCCCAACAAGAGACCCAGTACTTC.

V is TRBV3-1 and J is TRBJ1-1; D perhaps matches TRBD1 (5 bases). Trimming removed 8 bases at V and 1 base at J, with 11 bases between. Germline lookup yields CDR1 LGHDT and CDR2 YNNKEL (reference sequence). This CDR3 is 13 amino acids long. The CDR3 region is CASGTTANTEAFF. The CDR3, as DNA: TGTGCCAGCGGGACGACAGCGAACACTGAAGCTTTCTTT.

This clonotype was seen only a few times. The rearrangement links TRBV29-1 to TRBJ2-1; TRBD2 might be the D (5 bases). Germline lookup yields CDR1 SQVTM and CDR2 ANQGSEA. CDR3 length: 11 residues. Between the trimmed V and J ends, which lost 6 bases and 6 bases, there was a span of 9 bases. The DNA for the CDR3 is TGCAGCGTCTGGGCGGGCAATGAGCAGTTCTTC. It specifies CSVWAGNEQFF.

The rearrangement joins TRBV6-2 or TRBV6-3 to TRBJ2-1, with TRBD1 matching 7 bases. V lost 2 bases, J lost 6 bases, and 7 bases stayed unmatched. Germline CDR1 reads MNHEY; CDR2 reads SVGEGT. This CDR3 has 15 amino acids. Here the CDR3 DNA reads TGTGCCAGCAGTTACGACAGGGAATCGCGCAATGAGCAGTTCTTC. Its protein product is CASSYDRESRNEQFF.

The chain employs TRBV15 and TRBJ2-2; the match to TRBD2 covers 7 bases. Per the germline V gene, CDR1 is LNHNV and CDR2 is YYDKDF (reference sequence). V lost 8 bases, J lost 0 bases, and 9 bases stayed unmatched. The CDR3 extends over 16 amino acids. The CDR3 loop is CATSGEGIPNTGELFF. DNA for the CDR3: TGTGCCACCTCCGGGGAGGGGATTCCGAACACCGGGGAGCTGTTTTTT.

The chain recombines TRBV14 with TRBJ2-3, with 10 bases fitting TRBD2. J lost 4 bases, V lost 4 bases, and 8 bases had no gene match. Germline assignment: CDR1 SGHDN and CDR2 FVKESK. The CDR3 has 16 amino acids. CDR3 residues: CASSPQAGGPADTQYF. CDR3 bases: TGTGCCAGCAGCCCCCAAGCGGGGGGGCCAGCAGATACGCAGTATTTT.

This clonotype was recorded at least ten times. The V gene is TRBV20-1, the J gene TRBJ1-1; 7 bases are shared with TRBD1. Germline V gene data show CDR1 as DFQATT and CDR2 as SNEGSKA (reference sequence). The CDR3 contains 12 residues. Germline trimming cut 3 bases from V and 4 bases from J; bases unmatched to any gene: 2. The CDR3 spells CSARTGSTEAFF. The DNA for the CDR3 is TGCAGTGCTAGGACAGGGAGCACTGAAGCTTTCTTT.

CDR3 DNA sequence: TGCGCCAGCAGCCAGATCTCAAGTTTCGTGAGACCTACCGAGCAGTACTTC. This sequence encodes CASSQISSFVRPTEQYF. V is TRBV5-1 and J is TRBJ2-7; D unresolved. CDR3 length: 17 amino acids. The germline V gene has CDR1 SGHRS and CDR2 YFSETQ. With 4 bases removed from V and 6 bases from J, the gap between germline ends came to 26 bases.

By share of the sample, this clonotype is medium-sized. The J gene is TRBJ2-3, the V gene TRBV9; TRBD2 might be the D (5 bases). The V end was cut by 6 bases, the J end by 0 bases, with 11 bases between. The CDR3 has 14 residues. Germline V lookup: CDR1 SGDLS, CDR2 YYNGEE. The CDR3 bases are TGTGCCAGCAAGTCGACGGGGAGCACAGATACGCAGTATTTT. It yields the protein CASKSTGSTDTQYF.

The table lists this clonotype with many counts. The CDR3 reads CASSLDGGGSPLHF. In DNA form, the CDR3 reads TGCGCCAGCAGCTTGGATGGGGGAGGTTCACCCCTCCACTTT. This sequence joins TRBV5-1 and TRBJ1-6; D might be TRBD1 (5 bases). The CDR3 is made up of 14 amino acids. Germline CDR1 reads SGHRS; CDR2 reads YFSETQ. V gave up 0 bases and J gave up 9 bases, with 10 bases separating them.

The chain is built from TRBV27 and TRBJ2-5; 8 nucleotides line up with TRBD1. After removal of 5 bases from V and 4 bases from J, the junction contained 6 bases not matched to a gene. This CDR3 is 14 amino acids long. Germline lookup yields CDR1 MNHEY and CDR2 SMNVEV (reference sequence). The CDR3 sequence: CASSPGGARETQYF. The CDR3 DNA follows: TGTGCCAGCAGTCCAGGGGGCGCTAGAGAGACCCAGTACTTC.

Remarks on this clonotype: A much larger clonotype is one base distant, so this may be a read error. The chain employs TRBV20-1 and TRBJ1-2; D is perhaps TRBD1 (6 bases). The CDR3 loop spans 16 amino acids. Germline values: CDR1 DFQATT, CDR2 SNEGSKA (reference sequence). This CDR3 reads CCARDRRGGGASGYTF. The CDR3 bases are TGCTGTGCTAGAGATCGTAGGGGGGGCGGTGCGAGCGGCTACACCTTC.

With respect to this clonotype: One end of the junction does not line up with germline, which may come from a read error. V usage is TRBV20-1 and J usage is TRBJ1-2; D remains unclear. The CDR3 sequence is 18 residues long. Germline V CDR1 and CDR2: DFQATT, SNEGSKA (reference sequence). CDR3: CCAPPSYEESVSVLGYTF. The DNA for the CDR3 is TGCTGTGCCCCCCCTAGCTACGAGGAGTCAGTATCAGTTTTGGGCTACACCTTC.

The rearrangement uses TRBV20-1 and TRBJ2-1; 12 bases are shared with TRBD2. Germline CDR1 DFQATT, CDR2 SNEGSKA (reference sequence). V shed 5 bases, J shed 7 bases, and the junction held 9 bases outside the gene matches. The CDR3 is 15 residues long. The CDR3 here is CSALAGTSGYNEQFF. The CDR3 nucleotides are TGCAGTGCTTTAGCCGGGACTAGCGGGTATAATGAGCAGTTCTTC.

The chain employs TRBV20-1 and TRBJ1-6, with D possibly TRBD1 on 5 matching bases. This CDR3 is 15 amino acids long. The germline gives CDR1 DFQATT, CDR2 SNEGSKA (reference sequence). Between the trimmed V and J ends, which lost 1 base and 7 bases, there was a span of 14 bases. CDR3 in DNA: TGCAGTGCTAGAGGGTTGGGACTGGCGAATTCACCCCTCCACTTT. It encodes CSARGLGLANSPLHF.

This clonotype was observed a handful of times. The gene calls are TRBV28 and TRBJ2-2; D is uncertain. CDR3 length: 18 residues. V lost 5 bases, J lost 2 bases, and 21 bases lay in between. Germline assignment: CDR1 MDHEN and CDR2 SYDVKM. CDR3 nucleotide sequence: TGTGCCAGCAGTCCCCGGACCCCCAGGACGGCAAACACCGGGGAGCTGTTTTTT. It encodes CASSPRTPRTANTGELFF.

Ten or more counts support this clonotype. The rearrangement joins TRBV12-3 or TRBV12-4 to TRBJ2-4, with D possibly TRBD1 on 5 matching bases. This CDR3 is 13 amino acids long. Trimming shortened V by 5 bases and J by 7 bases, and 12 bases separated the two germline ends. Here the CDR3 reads CASSPQGVNIQYF. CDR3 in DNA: TGTGCCAGCAGTCCTCAGGGTGTGAACATTCAGTACTTC.

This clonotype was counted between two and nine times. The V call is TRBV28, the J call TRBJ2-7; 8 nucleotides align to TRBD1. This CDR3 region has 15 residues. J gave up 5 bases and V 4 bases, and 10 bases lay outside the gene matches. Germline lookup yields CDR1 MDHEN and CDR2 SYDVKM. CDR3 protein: CASSSAGTGLNEQYF. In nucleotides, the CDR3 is TGTGCCAGCAGTTCCGCCGGGACAGGATTAAACGAGCAGTACTTC.

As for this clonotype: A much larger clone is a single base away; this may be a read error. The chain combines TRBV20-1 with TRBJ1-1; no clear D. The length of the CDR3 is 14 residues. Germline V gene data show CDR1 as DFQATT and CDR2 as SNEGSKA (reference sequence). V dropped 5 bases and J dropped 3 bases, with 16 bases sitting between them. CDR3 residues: CSALRPLGDTEAFF. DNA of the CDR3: TGCAGTGCTCTCCGACCGCTTGGGGACACTGAAGCTTTCTTT.

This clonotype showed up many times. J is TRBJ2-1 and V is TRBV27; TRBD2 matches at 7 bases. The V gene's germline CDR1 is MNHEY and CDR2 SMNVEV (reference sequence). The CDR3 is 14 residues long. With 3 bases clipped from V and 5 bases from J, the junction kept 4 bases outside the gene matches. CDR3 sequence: CASSFAGVNNEQFF. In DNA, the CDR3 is TGTGCCAGCAGTTTTGCGGGAGTCAACAATGAGCAGTTCTTC.